This T cell receptor beta chain is drawn from a study of spatial heterogeneity in lung cancer (dated by TCRdb to between 2018 and 2021). Background for the entire study: Beta-chain transcripts were consistently detected in greater numbers than alpha-chain transcripts, which likely reflected higher beta-chain transcript abundance. TCR repertoire features were related to nonsynonymous mutation counts determined by whole-exome sequencing of tumor tissue. In the raw uncorrected reads, each unique combination of TCR and UMI appeared more than ten times on average. In tumor regions, TCR transcript counts showed a strong correlation with a T cell transcriptional module score derived from matched bulk RNA-seq. In non-small cell lung cancer, the study quantitatively compared TCR alpha and beta repertoires across several tumor regions, matched nontumor lung, and blood. At surgery, both alpha and beta chains were TCR-sequenced in about 200 tumor regions, 63 to 80 matched nontumor lung samples and 50 to 60 PBMC samples. Here is what the overall study found, with its caveats: Counts of ubiquitous and regional expanded TCRs were found to correlate with counts of ubiquitous and regional nonsynonymous mutations, respectively. Additional single-cell paired TCR alpha and beta sequencing was considered necessary to confirm, at a functional level, the hypothesis that regional TCRs recognize regional mutations. The tumor nonsynonymous mutation count correlated with the number of expanded intratumoral alpha and beta TCRs. TCR-seq coverage of tumor T cells was estimated to be only approximately 7% for alpha chains and more than 11% for beta chains.

V drops 7 bases and J drops 1 base, leaving 23 bases in between. Per the germline V gene, MNHNS is the CDR1 and SASEGT is the CDR2. From cysteine to phenylalanine, the CDR3 is 17 amino acids long. Only the CDR3 DNA is retained, 51 bases long and in frame from the first base. This clonotype was seen ten or more times. Its antigen target is currently unknown. No base quality information exists; no much larger clone differs at one position. The time point tag for this specimen amounts to: sample taken at primary tumor resection. Samples were obtained from about 69 patients with early-stage, untreated non-small cell lung cancer from the lung TRACERx cohort. TCR sequencing used whole RNA extracted from tumor and nontumor lung tissue, or from cryopreserved PBMC samples, without cell sorting. Patients were selected for TCR sequencing only if sufficient RNA was available from at least two tumor regions. A lung pathologist reviewed the tumor and adjacent nontumor lung specimens before the specimens were selected.

The method behind the library was 5' RACE. These reads were obtained on a NextSeq 500. In the TCR library protocol, a unique molecular identifier was attached to each TCR cDNA molecule so that PCR and sequencing errors could be corrected. Regarding the original processing steps: Decombinator tools were used for TCR identification, UMI-based error correction and CDR3 extraction. TCRs above a frequency of 2 per 1,000, corresponding to the top 1% of the tumor frequency distribution, were defined as expanded. Expanded tumor TCRs were classed as regional if statistically deemed absent (corrected P<0.05) from at least one tumor region, otherwise ubiquitous. Rényi diversity was computed with the R vegan package after subsampling each repertoire 100 times to 5,000 TCRs. CDR3 similarity networks were built from amino acid triplet string-kernel similarity, connecting CDR3s with pairwise similarity above 0.82. Using fastp trimming at Q25 and MiXCR clonotype assembly, TCRdb reanalyzed the public sequencing data and kept in-frame beta chains. Every entry covers one CDR3 protein and lists the most common genes and DNA from its rows. These V and J calls rely on TCRdb rather than the paper's analysis. This sample is represented by some 6,900 distinct CDR3 sequences; more than 13% of them were singletons. The ten largest make up more than 8.5% of the sample.

Sample: lung tumor tissue, taken at surgery. The sequence was collected from a male donor with early-stage non-small cell lung cancer. The rearrangement combines TRBV6-1 with TRBJ2-7, and perhaps TRBD1 as D gene, on 5 matching bases. Read as DNA, the sequence is TGTGCCAGCACTCTCAACCGCGTGGCAGGGCAATCCTACGAGCAGTACTTC. Translation gives CASTLNRVAGQSYEQYF.